This TCR beta chain was documented in a study of Ad26.COV2.S vaccination and SARS-CoV-2 variants. Study-level information: Ad26.COV2.S was injected intramuscularly once or twice, 56 days apart.

V lost 5 bases, J lost 2 bases, and 10 bases lay in between. CDR1 is KGHSH and CDR2 is LQKENI in the germline V gene. There are 13 residues in the CDR3. Clones were sequenced by immunoSEQ multiplex PCR, and TCRdb holds only the in-frame ones, with some missing. The table includes about 680,000 clones, roughly 90% detected once. Stated treatment: about 20 received Ad26.COV2.S at low or high dose, single or two shots; about 5 received placebo; per-sample allocation not given. The investigators took samples on day 63 after the first vaccine or placebo injection. This specimen consisted of peripheral blood, obtained in a trial of Ad26.COV2.S vaccine versus placebo. The rearrangement uses TRBV18 and TRBJ2-7; D is perhaps TRBD1 (6 bases). The sequence came from a person aged 18-60 years who received the Ad26.COV2.S COVID-19 vaccine or a placebo. DNA for the CDR3: TGTGCCAGCTCATCAGACAGGCCCTACGAGCAGTACTTC. Protein sequence: CASSSDRPYEQYF.